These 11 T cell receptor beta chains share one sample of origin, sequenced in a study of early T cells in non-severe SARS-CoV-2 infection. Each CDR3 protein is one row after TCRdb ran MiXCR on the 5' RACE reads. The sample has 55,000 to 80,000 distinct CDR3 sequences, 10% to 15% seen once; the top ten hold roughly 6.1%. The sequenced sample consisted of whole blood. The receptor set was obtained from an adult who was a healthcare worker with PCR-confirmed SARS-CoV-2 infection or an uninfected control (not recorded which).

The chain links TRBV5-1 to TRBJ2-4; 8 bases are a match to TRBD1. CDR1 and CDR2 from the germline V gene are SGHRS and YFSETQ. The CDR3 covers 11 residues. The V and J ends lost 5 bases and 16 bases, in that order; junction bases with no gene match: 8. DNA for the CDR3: TGCGCCAGCAGTCGGGTCGGACAGGGTTACTTC. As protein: CASSRVGQGYF.

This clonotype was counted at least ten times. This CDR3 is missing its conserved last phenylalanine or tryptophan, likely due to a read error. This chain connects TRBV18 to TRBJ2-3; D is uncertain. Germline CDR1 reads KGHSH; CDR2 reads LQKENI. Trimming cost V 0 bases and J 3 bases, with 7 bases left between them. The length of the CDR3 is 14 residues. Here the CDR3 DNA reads TGTGCCAGCTCACCACCGAAGGGAACAGATACGCAGTATGTT. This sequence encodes CASSPPKGTDTQYV.

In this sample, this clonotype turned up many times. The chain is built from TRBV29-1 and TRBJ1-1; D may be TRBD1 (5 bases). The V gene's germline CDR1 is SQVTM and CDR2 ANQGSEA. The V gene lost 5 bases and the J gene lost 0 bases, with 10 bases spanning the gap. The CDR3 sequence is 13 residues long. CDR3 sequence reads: CSVSKGMNTEAFF. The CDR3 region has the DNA TGCAGCGTTAGTAAGGGGATGAACACTGAAGCTTTCTTT.

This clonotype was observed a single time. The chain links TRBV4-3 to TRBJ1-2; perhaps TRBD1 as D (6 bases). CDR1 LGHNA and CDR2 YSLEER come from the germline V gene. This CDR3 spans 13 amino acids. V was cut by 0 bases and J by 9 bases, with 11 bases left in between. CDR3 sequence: CASSQDRGMSYTF. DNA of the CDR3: TGCGCCAGCAGCCAAGACAGGGGCATGAGCTACACCTTC.

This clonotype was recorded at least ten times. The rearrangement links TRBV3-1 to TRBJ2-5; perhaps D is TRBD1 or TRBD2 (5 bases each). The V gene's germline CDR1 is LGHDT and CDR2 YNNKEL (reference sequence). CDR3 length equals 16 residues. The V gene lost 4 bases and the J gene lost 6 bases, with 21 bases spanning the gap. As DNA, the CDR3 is TGTGCCAGCAGCCCCTTCGGGGCTAGGGCGAGGAAGACCCAGTACTTC. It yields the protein CASSPFGARARKTQYF.

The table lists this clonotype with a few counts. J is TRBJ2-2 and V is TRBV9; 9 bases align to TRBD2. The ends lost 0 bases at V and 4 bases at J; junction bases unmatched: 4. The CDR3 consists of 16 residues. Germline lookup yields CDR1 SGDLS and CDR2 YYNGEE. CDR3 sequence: CASSVGSSGATGELFF. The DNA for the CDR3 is TGTGCCAGCAGCGTAGGGTCTAGCGGGGCCACCGGGGAGCTGTTTTTT.

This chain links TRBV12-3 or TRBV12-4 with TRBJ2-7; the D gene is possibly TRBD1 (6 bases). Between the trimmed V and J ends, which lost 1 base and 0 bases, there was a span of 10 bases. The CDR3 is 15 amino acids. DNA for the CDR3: TGTGCCAGCAGTTTAGGAGACAGGCCCTCCTACGAGCAGTACTTC. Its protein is CASSLGDRPSYEQYF.

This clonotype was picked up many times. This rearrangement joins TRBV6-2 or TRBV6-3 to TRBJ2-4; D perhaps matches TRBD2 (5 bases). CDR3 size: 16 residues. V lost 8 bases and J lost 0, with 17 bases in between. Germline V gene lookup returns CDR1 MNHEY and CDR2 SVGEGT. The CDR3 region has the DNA TGTGCCAGCGAGGCTAGCAGGCCGTTAGCCAAAAACATTCAGTACTTC. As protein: CASEASRPLAKNIQYF.

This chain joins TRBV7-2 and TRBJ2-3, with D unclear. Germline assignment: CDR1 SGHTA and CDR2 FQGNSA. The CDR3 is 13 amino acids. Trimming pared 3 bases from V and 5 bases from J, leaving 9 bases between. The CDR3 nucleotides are TGTGCCAGCAGCTTTAATCGGAGAGATACGCAGTATTTT. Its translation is CASSFNRRDTQYF.

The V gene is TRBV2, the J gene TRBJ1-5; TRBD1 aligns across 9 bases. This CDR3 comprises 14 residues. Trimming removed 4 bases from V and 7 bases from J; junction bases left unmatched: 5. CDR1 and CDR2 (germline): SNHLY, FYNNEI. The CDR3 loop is CASSGGQGGQPQHF. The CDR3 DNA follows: TGTGCCAGCAGTGGGGGACAGGGAGGACAGCCCCAGCATTTT.

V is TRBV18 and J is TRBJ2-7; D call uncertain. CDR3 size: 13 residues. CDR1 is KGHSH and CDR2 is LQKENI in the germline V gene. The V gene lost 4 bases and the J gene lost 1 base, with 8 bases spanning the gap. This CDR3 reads CASSRSGSYEQYF. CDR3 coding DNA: TGTGCCAGCTCACGATCTGGATCCTACGAGCAGTACTTC.